The sample holds many counts of the clone carrying this T cell receptor beta chain. This specimen belongs to a study of regulatory T cells in long-lasting Graves disease. With iRepertoire HTBI primers and Arm-PCR of CDR3 regions, TCR beta libraries were built. Via MiXCR, TCRdb re-called the multiplex PCR reads, giving one row per CDR3 protein. This table holds fewer than 650,000 distinct CDR3 sequences, around 15% found once. Sample time point: newly diagnosed GD, antithyroid drugs for less than 3 months. The TCR library was prepared using RNA isolated from PBMCs. Approximately 9 milliliters of peripheral blood were taken and placed in EDTA tubes. The germline gives CDR1 MNHEY, CDR2 SVGEGT. The V gene lost 2 bases and the J gene lost 6 bases, with 14 bases spanning the gap. The CDR3 is made up of 15 amino acids. These data are also associated with another study on T cells in Graves' hyperthyroidism and ophthalmopathy. That report adds: The blood repertoire included most of the expanded thyroid clonotypes above 0.001.

The material was peripheral blood mononuclear cells (PBMCs), obtained at new diagnosis, from a patient treated with antithyroid drugs. This clonotype was sampled from a man between 18 and 29 years old with Graves disease. The chain combines TRBV6-2 or TRBV6-3 with TRBJ2-1, with D maybe TRBD1 (7 bases). In DNA form, the CDR3 reads TGTGCCAGCAGTTACGTTGCAGGGGGGCTCAATGAGCAGTTCTTC. The encoded protein is CASSYVAGGLNEQFF.